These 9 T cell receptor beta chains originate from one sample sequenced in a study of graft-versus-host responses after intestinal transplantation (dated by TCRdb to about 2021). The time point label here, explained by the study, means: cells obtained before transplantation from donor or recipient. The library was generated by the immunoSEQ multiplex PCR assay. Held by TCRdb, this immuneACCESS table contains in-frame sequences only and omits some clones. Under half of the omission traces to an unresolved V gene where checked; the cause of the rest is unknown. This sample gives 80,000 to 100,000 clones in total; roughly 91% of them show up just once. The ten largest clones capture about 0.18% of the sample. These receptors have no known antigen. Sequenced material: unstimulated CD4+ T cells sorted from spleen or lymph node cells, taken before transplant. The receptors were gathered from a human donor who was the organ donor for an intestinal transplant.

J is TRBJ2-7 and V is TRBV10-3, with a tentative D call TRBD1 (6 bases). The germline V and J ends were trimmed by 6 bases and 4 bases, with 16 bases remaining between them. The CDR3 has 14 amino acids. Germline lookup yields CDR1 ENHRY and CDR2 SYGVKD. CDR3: CAISAEGEIYEQYF. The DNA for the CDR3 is TGTGCCATCAGCGCAGAGGGGGAAATTTACGAGCAGTACTTC.

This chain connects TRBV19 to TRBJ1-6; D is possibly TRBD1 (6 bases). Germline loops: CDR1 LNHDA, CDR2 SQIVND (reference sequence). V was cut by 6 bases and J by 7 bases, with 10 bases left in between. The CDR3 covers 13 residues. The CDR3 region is CASSPDRNSPLHF. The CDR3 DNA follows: TGTGCCAGTAGCCCCGACAGGAATTCACCCCTCCACTTT.

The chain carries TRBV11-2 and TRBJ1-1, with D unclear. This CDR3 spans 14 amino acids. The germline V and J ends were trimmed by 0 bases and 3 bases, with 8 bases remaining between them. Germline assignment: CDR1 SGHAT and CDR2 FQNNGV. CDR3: CASSLDSSYTEAFF. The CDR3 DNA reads TGTGCCAGCAGCTTAGATAGTAGCTACACTGAAGCTTTCTTT.

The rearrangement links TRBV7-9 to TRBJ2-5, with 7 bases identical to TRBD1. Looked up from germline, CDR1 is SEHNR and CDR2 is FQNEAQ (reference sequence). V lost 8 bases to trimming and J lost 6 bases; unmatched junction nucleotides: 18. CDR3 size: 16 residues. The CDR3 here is CASRRFRGPSSQTQYF. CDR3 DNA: TGTGCCAGCCGACGCTTTAGGGGGCCCAGCAGCCAGACCCAGTACTTC.

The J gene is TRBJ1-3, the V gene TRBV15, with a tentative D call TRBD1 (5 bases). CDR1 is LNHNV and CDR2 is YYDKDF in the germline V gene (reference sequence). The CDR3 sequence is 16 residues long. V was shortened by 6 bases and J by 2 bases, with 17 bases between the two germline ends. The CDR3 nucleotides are TGTGCCACCAGGGGCGGGATGGGGCCTACTGGAAACACCATATATTTT. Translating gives CATRGGMGPTGNTIYF.

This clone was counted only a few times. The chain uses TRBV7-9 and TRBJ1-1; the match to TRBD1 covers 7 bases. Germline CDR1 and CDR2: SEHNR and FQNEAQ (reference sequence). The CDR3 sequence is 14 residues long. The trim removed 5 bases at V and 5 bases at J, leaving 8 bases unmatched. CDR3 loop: CASSTRQGLTEAFF. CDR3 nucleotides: TGTGCCAGCAGCACCCGACAGGGCCTGACTGAAGCTTTCTTT.

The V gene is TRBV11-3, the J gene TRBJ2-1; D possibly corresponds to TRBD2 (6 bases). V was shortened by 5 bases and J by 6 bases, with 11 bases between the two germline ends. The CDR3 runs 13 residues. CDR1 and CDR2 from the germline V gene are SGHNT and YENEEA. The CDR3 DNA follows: TGTGCCAGCAGCCGGGAGCCCCTCAATGAGCAGTTCTTC. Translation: CASSREPLNEQFF.

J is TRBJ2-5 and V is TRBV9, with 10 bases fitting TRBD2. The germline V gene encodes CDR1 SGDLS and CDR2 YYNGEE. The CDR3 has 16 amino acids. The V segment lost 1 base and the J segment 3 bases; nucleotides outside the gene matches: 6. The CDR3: CASSVSAGGPEETQYF. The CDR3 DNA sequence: TGTGCCAGCAGCGTATCAGCGGGGGGGCCCGAAGAGACCCAGTACTTC.

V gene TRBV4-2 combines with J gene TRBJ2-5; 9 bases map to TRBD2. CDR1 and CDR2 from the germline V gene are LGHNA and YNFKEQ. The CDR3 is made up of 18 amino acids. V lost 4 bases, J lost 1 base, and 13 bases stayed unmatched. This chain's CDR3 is CASSRDRRGSGGQETQYF. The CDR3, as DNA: TGTGCCAGCAGCCGAGACCGCCGTGGTAGCGGGGGCCAAGAGACCCAGTACTTC.